A single sample gave rise to the 11 T cell receptor beta chains below, sequenced in a study of radiation and T cells in renal cell carcinoma. Libraries were prepared by immunoSEQ multiplex PCR; TCRdb keeps only in-frame clonotypes and omits some of them. The table shows 150,000 or so clones, with approximately 82% occurring only once. The time point denotes: baseline pretreatment blood. Treatment in this sample: 15 Gy SBRT to primary tumor, nephrectomy 4 weeks later. The sequences come from blood, collected from a patient whose treatment included radiotherapy and nephrectomy. All receptors come from a woman in her 50s with renal cell carcinoma.

The chain combines TRBV28 with TRBJ2-1, with 8 bases aligning to TRBD1. With V trimmed by 5 bases and J by 9 bases, 9 bases remained unmatched. The CDR3 totals 14 residues. CDR1 MDHEN and CDR2 SYDVKM come from the germline V gene. The CDR3 coding sequence is TGTGCCAGCAGTCCACCGGACAGGGACGGTGAGCAGTTCTTC. This translates into CASSPPDRDGEQFF.

This chain connects TRBV28 to TRBJ1-1; no firm D call. V was trimmed by 3 bases and J by 10 bases, leaving 12 bases between them. Germline V gene lookup returns CDR1 MDHEN and CDR2 SYDVKM. The CDR3 consists of 12 residues. The CDR3 bases are TGTGCCAGCAGTTTGCTTTCCTATGGAGCTTTCTTT. This gives the protein CASSLLSYGAFF.

This chain joins TRBV19 and TRBJ1-1; 8 bases fit TRBD1. The V segment lost 5 bases and the J segment 4 bases; nucleotides outside the gene matches: 9. The CDR3 is 15 amino acids. Germline V lookup: CDR1 LNHDA, CDR2 SQIVND (reference sequence). For the CDR3, the DNA is TGTGCCAGTAGTCCGTACCAGGGGGCTGGCACTGAAGCTTTCTTT. Translating it yields CASSPYQGAGTEAFF.

The chain joins TRBV6-1 to TRBJ2-3, with D unresolved. Germline V gene data show CDR1 as MNHNS and CDR2 as SASEGT. This CDR3 comprises 15 residues. V lost 8 bases and J lost 2, with 17 bases in between. This CDR3 reads CASGPLGGYTDTQYF. The CDR3 DNA reads as TGTGCCAGCGGCCCGTTGGGCGGCTACACAGATACGCAGTATTTT.

The V gene is TRBV9, the J gene TRBJ2-2; D remains ambiguous. Germline values: CDR1 SGDLS, CDR2 YYNGEE. The CDR3 is 13 amino acids. V lost 0 bases to trimming and J lost 1 base, with 1 base between them. CDR3 sequence (DNA): TGTGCCAGCAGCGTAGGGAACACCGGGGAGCTGTTTTTT. Translating gives CASSVGNTGELFF.

This chain joins TRBV25-1 and TRBJ2-7; 8 bases match TRBD1. The V gene end was trimmed by 3 bases and the J gene end by 5 bases; junction bases not matched to a gene: 9. There are 15 residues in the CDR3. CDR1 MGHDK and CDR2 SYGVNS come from the germline V gene. CDR3 in DNA: TGTGCCAGCAGTGATCTAGGACAGGGTTTCAACGAGCAGTACTTC. Translating it yields CASSDLGQGFNEQYF.

This clone came up once. This sequence joins TRBV7-8 and TRBJ2-7; D call uncertain. V was cut by 4 bases and J by 0 bases, with 10 bases left in between. Germline values: CDR1 SGHVS, CDR2 FQNEAQ. The CDR3 covers 14 residues. The CDR3 is CASSSHSSSYEQYF. For the CDR3, the DNA is TGTGCCAGCAGCTCCCACTCAAGCTCCTACGAGCAGTACTTC. Variable domain in full (rest from reference TRBV7-8 and TRBJ2-7): GAGVSQSPRYKVAKRGQDVALRCDPISGHVSLFWYQQALGQGPEFLTYFQNEAQLDKSGLPSDRFFAERPEGSVSTLKIQRTQQEDSAVYLCASSSHSSSYEQYFGPGTRLTVT.

The genes are TRBV5-1 and TRBJ2-1, with TRBD2 identical over 11 bases. Germline lookup yields CDR1 SGHRS and CDR2 YFSETQ. Trimming took 0 bases from V and 5 from J; bases not matched to a gene: 7. The length of the CDR3 is 17 residues. The CDR3 is CASSLVTGLAGHNEQFF. In nucleotides, the CDR3 is TGCGCCAGCAGCTTGGTTACCGGACTAGCGGGCCACAATGAGCAGTTCTTC. Full variable domain (outside the CDR3, taken from reference TRBV5-1 and TRBJ2-1): KAGVTQTPRYLIKTRGQQVTLSCSPISGHRSVSWYQQTPGQGLQFLFEYFSETQRNKGNFPGRFSGRQFSNSRSEMNVSTLELGDSALYLCASSLVTGLAGHNEQFFGPGTRLTVL.

This clone was detected only a few times. This CDR3 is CAWSTTMINSPLHF. CDR3 DNA: TGTGCCTGGAGTACTACCATGATCAATTCACCCCTCCACTTT. This chain links TRBV30 with TRBJ1-6; no clear D gene. In germline, CDR1 is GTSNPN, CDR2 SVGIG (reference sequence). There are 14 residues in the CDR3. V lost 2 bases and J lost 7, with 12 bases in between.

The chain uses TRBV7-2 and TRBJ1-2; D might be TRBD1 (6 bases). This CDR3 comprises 12 residues. The germline V gene encodes CDR1 SGHTA and CDR2 FQGNSA. V was trimmed by 2 bases and J by 6 bases, leaving 7 bases between them. The CDR3 region has the DNA TGTGCCAGCAGCTTATCAGGGGATGGCTACACCTTC. This codes for CASSLSGDGYTF.

The V call is TRBV4-1, the J call TRBJ2-7; TRBD1 matches 9 bases. Germline V gene sequence: CDR1 MGHRA, CDR2 YSYEKL. J lost 4 bases, V lost 1 base, and 8 bases had no gene match. The CDR3 is made up of 16 amino acids. Written as DNA, the CDR3 is TGCGCCAGCAGCCAAGGCCCACAGGGGGCGCGGTACGAGCAGTACTTC. Translating gives CASSQGPQGARYEQYF.